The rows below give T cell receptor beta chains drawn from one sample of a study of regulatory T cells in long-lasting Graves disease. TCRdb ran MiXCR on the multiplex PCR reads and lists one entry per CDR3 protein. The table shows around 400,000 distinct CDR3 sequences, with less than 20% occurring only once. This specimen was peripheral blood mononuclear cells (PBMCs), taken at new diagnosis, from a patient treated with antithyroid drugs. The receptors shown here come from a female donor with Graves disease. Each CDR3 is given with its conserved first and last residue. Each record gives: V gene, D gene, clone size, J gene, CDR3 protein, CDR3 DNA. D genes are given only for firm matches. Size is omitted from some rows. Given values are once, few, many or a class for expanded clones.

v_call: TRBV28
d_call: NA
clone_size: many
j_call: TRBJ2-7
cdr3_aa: CASKPLLFHEQYF
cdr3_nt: TGTGCCAGCAAACCCTTACTGTTTCACGAGCAGTACTTC

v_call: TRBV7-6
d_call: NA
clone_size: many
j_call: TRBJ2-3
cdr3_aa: CASSPDGGGRWGTDTQYF
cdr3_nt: TGTGCCAGCAGCCCCGACGGTGGGGGGCGCTGGGGCACAGATACGCAGTATTTT

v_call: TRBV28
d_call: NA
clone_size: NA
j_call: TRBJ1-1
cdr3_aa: CASSSAVEAFF
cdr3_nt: TGTGCCAGCAGTTCTGCAGTAGAAGCTTTCTTT

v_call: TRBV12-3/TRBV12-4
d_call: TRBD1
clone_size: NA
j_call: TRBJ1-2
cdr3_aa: CASSWGQDRGYTF
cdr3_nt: TGTGCCAGCAGTTGGGGACAGGATCGTGGCTACACCTTC

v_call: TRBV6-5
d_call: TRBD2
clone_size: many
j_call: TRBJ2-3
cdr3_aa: CASSSSGGAGDTQYF
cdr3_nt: TGTGCCAGCAGTTCTTCCGGGGGGGCGGGAGATACGCAGTATTTT

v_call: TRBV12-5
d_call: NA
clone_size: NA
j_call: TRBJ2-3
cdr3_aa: CASGLGQAKEYF
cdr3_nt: TGTGCTAGTGGTTTGGGACAGGCTAAAGAGTACTTC

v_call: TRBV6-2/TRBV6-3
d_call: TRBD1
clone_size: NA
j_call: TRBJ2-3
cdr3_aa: CASQGQGLTDTQYF
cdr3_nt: TGTGCCAGCCAAGGACAGGGTCTGACAGATACGCAGTATTTT

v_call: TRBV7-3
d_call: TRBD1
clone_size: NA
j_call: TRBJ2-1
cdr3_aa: CASSSLGRTAGGIYNEQLF
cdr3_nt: TGTGCCAGCAGCTCTCTGGGTCGGACGGCAGGGGGAATTTACAATGAGCAGCTCTTC

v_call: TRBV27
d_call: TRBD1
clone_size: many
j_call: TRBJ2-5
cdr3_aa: CASSPGTGGKETQYF
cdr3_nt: TGTGCCAGCAGCCCCGGGACAGGCGGGAAAGAGACCCAGTACTTC

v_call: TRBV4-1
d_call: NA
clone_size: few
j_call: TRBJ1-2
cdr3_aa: CASSLGPGAGGGYTF
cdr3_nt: TGCGCCAGCAGCCTTGGGCCGGGAGCGGGAGGTGGCTACACCTTC

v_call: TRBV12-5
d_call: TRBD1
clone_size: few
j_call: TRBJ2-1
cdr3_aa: CASGSRDREHEQFF
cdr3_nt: TGTGCTAGTGGTTCGCGGGACAGGGAACATGAGCAGTTCTTC

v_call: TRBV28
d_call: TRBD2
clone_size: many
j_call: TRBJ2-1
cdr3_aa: CASTLGGAGAIQSYNEQFF
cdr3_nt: TGTGCCAGCACCCTTGGTGGGGCGGGAGCTATCCAATCCTACAATGAGCAGTTCTTC

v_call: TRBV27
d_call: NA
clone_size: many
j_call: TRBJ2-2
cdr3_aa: CASSVLSPRNTGELFF
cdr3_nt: TGTGCCAGCAGTGTACTAAGTCCTCGGAACACCGGGGAGCTGTTTTTT

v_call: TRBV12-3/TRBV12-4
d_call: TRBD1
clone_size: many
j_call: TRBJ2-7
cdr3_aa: CASSHQGAQEQYF
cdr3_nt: TGTGCCAGCAGTCATCAGGGGGCCCAGGAGCAGTACTTC

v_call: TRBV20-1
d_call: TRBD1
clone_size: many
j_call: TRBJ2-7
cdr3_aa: CSAREPGQGYYEQYF
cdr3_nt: TGCAGTGCTAGAGAACCGGGACAGGGTTATTACGAGCAGTACTTC

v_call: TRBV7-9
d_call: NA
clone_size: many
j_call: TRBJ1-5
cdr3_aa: CASSSSDSNQPQHF
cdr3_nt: TGTGCCAGCAGCTCCAGCGATAGCAATCAGCCCCAGCATTTT

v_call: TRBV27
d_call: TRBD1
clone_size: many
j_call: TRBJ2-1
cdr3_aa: CASSPYPLTGGNEQLF
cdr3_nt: TGTGCCAGCAGTCCTTATCCCTTGACAGGGGGCAATGAGCAGCTCTTC

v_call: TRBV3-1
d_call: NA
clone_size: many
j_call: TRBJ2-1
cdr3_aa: CASSHGPLSYNEQFF
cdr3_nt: TGTGCCAGCAGCCACGGACCCCTAAGCTACAATGAGCAGTTCTTC

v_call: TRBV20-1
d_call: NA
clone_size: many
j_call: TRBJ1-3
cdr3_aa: CSAGRDNSGNTIYF
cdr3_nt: TGCAGTGCTGGGCGGGACAACTCTGGAAACACCATATATTTT

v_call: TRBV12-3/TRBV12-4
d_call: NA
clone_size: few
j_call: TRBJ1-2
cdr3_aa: CASTPGGPYGYTF
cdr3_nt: TGTGCCAGCACCCCGGGGGGCCCCTATGGCTACACCTTC

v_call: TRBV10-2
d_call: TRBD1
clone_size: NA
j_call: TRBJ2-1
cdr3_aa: CASSAPGQGDPRSNEQFF
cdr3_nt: TGCGCCAGCAGTGCTCCGGGACAGGGCGACCCTCGCTCCAATGAGCAGTTCTTC

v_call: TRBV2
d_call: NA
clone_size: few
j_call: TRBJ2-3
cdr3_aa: CASSDRLGEDTQYF
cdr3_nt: TGTGCCAGCAGTGATCGCCTAGGCGAGGATACGCAGTATTTT

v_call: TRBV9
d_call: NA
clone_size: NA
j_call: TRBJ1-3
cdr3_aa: CASSVTGGRSGNTIYF
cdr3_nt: TGTGCCAGCAGCGTAACGGGGGGACGCTCTGGAAACACCATATATTTT

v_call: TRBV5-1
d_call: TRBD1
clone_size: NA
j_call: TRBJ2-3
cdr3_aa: CASSPRDRGTDTQYF
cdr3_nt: TGCGCCAGCAGCCCGCGGGACAGGGGCACAGATACGCAGTATTTT

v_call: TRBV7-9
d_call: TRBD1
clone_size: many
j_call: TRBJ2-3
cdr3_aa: CASSFGQGSTDTQYF
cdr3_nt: TGTGCCAGCAGCTTCGGACAGGGAAGCACAGATACGCAGTATTTT

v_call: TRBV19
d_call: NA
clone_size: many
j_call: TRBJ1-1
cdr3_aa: CASTASRMNTEAFF
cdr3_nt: TGTGCCAGTACTGCCAGCAGAATGAACACTGAAGCTTTCTTT

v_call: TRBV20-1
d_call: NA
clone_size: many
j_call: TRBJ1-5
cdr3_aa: CSARDQGQPQHF
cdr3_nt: TGCAGTGCTAGAGATCAGGGTCAGCCCCAGCATTTT

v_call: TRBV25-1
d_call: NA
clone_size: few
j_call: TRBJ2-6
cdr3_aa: CASSIGSGANVLTF
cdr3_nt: TGTGCCAGCAGTATAGGCTCTGGGGCCAACGTCCTGACTTTC

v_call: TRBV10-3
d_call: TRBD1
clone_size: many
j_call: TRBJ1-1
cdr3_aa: CAIRSTGVVTEAFF
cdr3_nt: TGTGCCATCAGGTCGACAGGGGTCGTAACTGAAGCTTTCTTT

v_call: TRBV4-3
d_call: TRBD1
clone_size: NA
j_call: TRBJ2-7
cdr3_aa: CASSQMTGGYEQYF
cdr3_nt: TGCGCCAGCAGCCAGATGACAGGGGGCTACGAGCAGTACTTC

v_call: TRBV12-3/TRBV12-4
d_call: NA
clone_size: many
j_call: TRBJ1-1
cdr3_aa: CASRYLDGLEAFF
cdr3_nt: TGTGCCAGCAGATATCTGGACGGACTAGAAGCTTTCTTT

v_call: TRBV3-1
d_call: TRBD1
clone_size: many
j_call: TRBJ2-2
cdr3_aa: CASSQASGDRAGELFF
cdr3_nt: TGTGCCAGCAGCCAAGCAAGTGGGGACAGGGCCGGGGAGCTGTTTTTT

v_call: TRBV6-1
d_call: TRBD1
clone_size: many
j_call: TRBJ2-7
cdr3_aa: CASRPDRGFDEQYF
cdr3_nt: TGTGCCAGCAGGCCGGACAGGGGATTCGACGAGCAGTACTTC

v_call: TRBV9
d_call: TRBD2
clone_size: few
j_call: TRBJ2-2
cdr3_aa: CASSVGLAGDGELFF
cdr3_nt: TGTGCCAGCAGCGTAGGACTAGCGGGGGACGGGGAGCTGTTTTTT

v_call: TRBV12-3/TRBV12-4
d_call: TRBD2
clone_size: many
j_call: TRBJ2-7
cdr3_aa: CASSLYSRASGPLEQYF
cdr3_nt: TGTGCCAGCAGTTTATATAGTAGGGCTAGCGGGCCTCTGGAGCAGTACTTC

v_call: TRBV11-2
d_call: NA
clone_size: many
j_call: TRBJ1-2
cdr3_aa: CASSLADPVEGINYGYTF
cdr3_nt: TGTGCCAGCAGCTTAGCTGACCCGGTGGAAGGCATTAACTACGGCTACACCTTC

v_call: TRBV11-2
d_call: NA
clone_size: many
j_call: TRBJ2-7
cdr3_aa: CASSAPPQYYEQYF
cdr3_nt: TGTGCCAGCAGCGCCCCTCCCCAATACTACGAGCAGTACTTC

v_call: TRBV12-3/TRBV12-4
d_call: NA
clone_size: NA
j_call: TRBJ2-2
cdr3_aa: CASSPQNTGELFF
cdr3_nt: TGTGCCAGCAGTCCACAGAACACCGGGGAGCTGTTTTTT

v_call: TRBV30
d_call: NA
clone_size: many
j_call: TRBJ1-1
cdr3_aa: CAWAARGKGSNTEAFF
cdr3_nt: TGTGCCTGGGCCGCTCGGGGGAAGGGCTCGAACACTGAAGCTTTCTTT

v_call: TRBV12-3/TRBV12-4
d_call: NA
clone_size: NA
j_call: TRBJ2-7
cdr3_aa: CASSLGQGLREQYF
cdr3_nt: TGTGCCAGCAGTTTGGGCCAGGGATTACGCGAGCAGTACTTC

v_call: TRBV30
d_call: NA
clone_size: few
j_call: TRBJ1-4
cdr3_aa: CAWSVLGSGTTNEKLFF
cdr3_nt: TGTGCCTGGAGTGTCTTGGGGTCTGGTACAACTAATGAAAAACTGTTTTTT

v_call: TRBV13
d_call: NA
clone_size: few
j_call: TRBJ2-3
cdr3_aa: CASSDHRDSSTDTQYF
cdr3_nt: TGTGCCAGCAGCGATCACCGGGACTCAAGCACAGATACGCAGTATTTT

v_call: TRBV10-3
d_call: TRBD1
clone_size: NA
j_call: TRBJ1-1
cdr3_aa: CASQYPGTGVETEAFF
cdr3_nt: TGTGCCAGCCAATACCCCGGGACAGGGGTTGAAACAGAAGCTTTCTTT

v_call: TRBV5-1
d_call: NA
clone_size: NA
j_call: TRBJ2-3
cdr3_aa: CASTLRQSPSTDTQYF
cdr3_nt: TGCGCCAGCACCCTGAGACAGTCCCCTAGCACAGATACGCAGTATTTT

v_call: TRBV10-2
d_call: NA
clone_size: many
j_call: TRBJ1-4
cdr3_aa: CASSGLGIGNEKLFF
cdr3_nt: TGCGCCAGCAGTGGTTTGGGTATCGGTAATGAAAAACTGTTTTTT

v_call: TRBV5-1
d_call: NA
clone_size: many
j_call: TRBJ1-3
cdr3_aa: CASSLDTGNTIYF
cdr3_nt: TGCGCCAGCAGCTTGGACACTGGAAACACCATATATTTT

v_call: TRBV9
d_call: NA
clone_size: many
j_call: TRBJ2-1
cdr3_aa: CASSVGGRTYNEQFF
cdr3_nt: TGTGCCAGCAGCGTAGGTGGGAGGACTTACAATGAGCAGTTCTTC

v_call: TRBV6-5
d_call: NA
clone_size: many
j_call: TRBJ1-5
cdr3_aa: CASSYGIGNNQPQHF
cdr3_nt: TGTGCCAGCAGTTACGGAATAGGCAACAATCAGCCCCAGCATTTT